A selection of T cell receptor beta chains follows, all from one sample in a study of T cell changes during pregnancy in multiple sclerosis. Clones were read by immunoSEQ multiplex PCR, and TCRdb kept only the in-frame ones, dropping some. The sample lists tens of thousands of clones; 80% to 95% were seen once. Sequenced material: peripheral blood, taken in the third trimester of pregnancy. The receptors were sampled from a female donor in good health, enrolled as a control in a pregnancy study. The CDR3 runs from the conserved cysteine through the conserved F or W. Each record gives: CDR3 protein, CDR3 DNA, CDR3 length, J gene, D gene, V gene, clone size. The D gene is left open where the match is weak. Clone sizes are given selectively: once, few, many, or a class where the clone is expanded.

CDR3 protein: CASQPGLASNEQFF
CDR3 DNA: TGTGCCAGCCAACCGGGACTAGCGTCCAATGAGCAGTTCTTC
CDR3 length: 14
J gene: TRBJ2-1
D gene: TRBD2
V gene: TRBV27
clone size: NA

CDR3 protein: CSAHTGELFF
CDR3 DNA: TGCAGCGCTCACACCGGGGAGCTGTTTTTT
CDR3 length: 10
J gene: TRBJ2-2
D gene: NA
V gene: TRBV29-1
clone size: NA

CDR3 protein: CASSFSQATRTDTQYF
CDR3 DNA: TGTGCCAGCAGCTTCTCCCAGGCTACCCGCACAGATACGCAGTATTTT
CDR3 length: 16
J gene: TRBJ2-3
D gene: NA
V gene: TRBV7-3
clone size: NA

CDR3 protein: CASSLQGTDTQYF
CDR3 DNA: TGTGCCAGCAGCTTGCAGGGCACAGATACGCAGTATTTT
CDR3 length: 13
J gene: TRBJ2-3
D gene: NA
V gene: TRBV11-2
clone size: NA

CDR3 protein: CASSQDSGSLYNEQFF
CDR3 DNA: TGCGCCAGCAGCCAAGATAGCGGGAGTCTCTACAATGAGCAGTTCTTC
CDR3 length: 16
J gene: TRBJ2-1
D gene: TRBD2
V gene: TRBV4-3
clone size: NA

CDR3 protein: CASSESARGQTYEQYF
CDR3 DNA: TGCGCCAGCAGTGAGTCGGCCCGCGGACAGACCTACGAGCAGTACTTC
CDR3 length: 16
J gene: TRBJ2-7
D gene: NA
V gene: TRBV10-1
clone size: NA

CDR3 protein: CASSPLLPAGRADTQYF
CDR3 DNA: TGTGCCAGCAGTCCCCTGCTCCCAGCGGGAAGGGCAGATACGCAGTATTTT
CDR3 length: 17
J gene: TRBJ2-3
D gene: TRBD2
V gene: TRBV7-9
clone size: NA

CDR3 protein: CASSPGSGSVIGYTF
CDR3 DNA: TGTGCCAGCTCACCAGGTTCCGGTTCGGTGATCGGCTACACCTTC
CDR3 length: 15
J gene: TRBJ1-2
D gene: NA
V gene: TRBV18
clone size: NA

CDR3 protein: CASSLGGYNEQFF
CDR3 DNA: TGTGCCAGCAGCTTAGGAGGTTACAATGAGCAGTTCTTC
CDR3 length: 13
J gene: TRBJ2-1
D gene: NA
V gene: TRBV5-6
clone size: NA

CDR3 protein: CATAPDRADSSYNEQFF
CDR3 DNA: TGTGCCACCGCACCGGACAGGGCAGATAGCTCCTACAATGAGCAGTTCTTC
CDR3 length: 17
J gene: TRBJ2-1
D gene: TRBD1
V gene: TRBV28
clone size: NA

CDR3 protein: CASRWGENQPQHF
CDR3 DNA: TGCGCCAGCAGATGGGGGGAGAATCAGCCCCAGCATTTT
CDR3 length: 13
J gene: TRBJ1-5
D gene: NA
V gene: TRBV5-1
clone size: once

CDR3 protein: CASSFYRREIPYEQYF
CDR3 DNA: TGTGCCAGCAGTTTCTACCGCAGGGAAATCCCTTACGAGCAGTACTTC
CDR3 length: 16
J gene: TRBJ2-7
D gene: NA
V gene: TRBV27
clone size: NA

CDR3 protein: CASSDVSGRADAGELFF
CDR3 DNA: TGTGCCAGCAGTGATGTTAGCGGGAGGGCGGATGCCGGGGAGCTGTTTTTT
CDR3 length: 17
J gene: TRBJ2-2
D gene: TRBD2
V gene: TRBV2
clone size: NA

CDR3 protein: CASSPGLVSSGTEAFF
CDR3 DNA: TGTGCCAGCAGTCCAGGGCTGGTAAGTTCGGGCACTGAAGCTTTCTTT
CDR3 length: 16
J gene: TRBJ1-1
D gene: NA
V gene: TRBV27
clone size: few

CDR3 protein: CASWISTEDEQYF
CDR3 DNA: TGTGCCAGCTGGATCAGTACTGAGGACGAGCAGTACTTC
CDR3 length: 13
J gene: TRBJ2-7
D gene: NA
V gene: TRBV5-5
clone size: NA

CDR3 protein: CASSLRAVPGSPYSPLHF
CDR3 DNA: TGTGCCAGCAGCTTGAGGGCAGTTCCGGGGAGTCCTTATTCACCCCTCCACTTT
CDR3 length: 18
J gene: TRBJ1-6
D gene: NA
V gene: TRBV11-2
clone size: NA

CDR3 protein: CSVEVGRDTEAFF
CDR3 DNA: TGCAGCGTTGAAGTGGGGAGGGACACTGAAGCTTTCTTT
CDR3 length: 13
J gene: TRBJ1-1
D gene: NA
V gene: TRBV29-1
clone size: once

CDR3 protein: CASMVGRGAPSIYEQYF
CDR3 DNA: TGTGCCAGCATGGTTGGGCGGGGGGCACCATCCATCTACGAGCAGTACTTC
CDR3 length: 17
J gene: TRBJ2-7
D gene: TRBD2
V gene: TRBV27
clone size: NA